Presented here are 32 T cell receptor beta chains from one specimen sequenced in a study of blood T cell repertoires in COVID-19. Assay used: immunoSEQ multiplex PCR; TCRdb lists only in-frame clones, some missing. The sample lists 60,000 to 80,000 clones; roughly 90% were seen once. The sample taken for sequencing was peripheral blood. The source of these receptors is a woman aged 80 or over with acute or convalescent COVID-19.

This chain uses TRBV7-8 with TRBJ1-1, with D perhaps matching TRBD1 (5 bases). The CDR3 totals 15 residues. V lost 5 bases and J lost 0, with 13 bases in between. Germline values: CDR1 SGHVS, CDR2 FQNEAQ. The CDR3 loop is CASSLSGGLNTEAFF. In DNA, the CDR3 is TGTGCCAGCAGCCTTAGCGGGGGATTGAACACTGAAGCTTTCTTT.

The V call is TRBV7-7, the J call TRBJ2-2, with D perhaps TRBD1 (5 bases). The CDR3 extends over 16 amino acids. Looked up from germline, CDR1 is SSHAT and CDR2 is FNYEAQ (reference sequence). Trimming pared 0 bases from V and 4 bases from J, leaving 12 bases between. This CDR3 is CASSLALGAGTGELFF. CDR3 nucleotide sequence: TGTGCCAGCAGCTTAGCACTTGGGGCTGGCACCGGGGAGCTGTTTTTT.

This CDR3 reads CASRRPAVNEQFF. The CDR3 DNA sequence: TGTGCCAGCAGGCGTCCAGCGGTTAATGAGCAGTTCTTC. The chain carries TRBV11-2 and TRBJ2-1, with a tentative D call TRBD2 (5 bases). Looked up from germline, CDR1 is SGHAT and CDR2 is FQNNGV. Trimming removed 6 bases from V and 7 bases from J, with 13 bases in between. The CDR3 extends over 13 amino acids.

This chain uses TRBV6-5 with TRBJ2-7, with a tentative D call TRBD2 (7 bases). Trimming pared 5 bases from V and 3 bases from J, leaving 17 bases between. The CDR3 has 15 amino acids. CDR1 and CDR2 from the germline V gene are MNHEY and SVGAGI. The CDR3 loop reads CASSKKGGEGYEQYF. The CDR3 bases are TGTGCCAGCAGTAAAAAGGGGGGGGAGGGCTACGAGCAGTACTTC.

The rearrangement joins TRBV5-1 to TRBJ2-3, with TRBD2 identical over 7 bases. This CDR3 is 15 amino acids long. Germline CDR1 is SGHRS and CDR2 is YFSETQ. J lost 4 bases, V lost 0 bases, and 5 bases had no gene match. The CDR3 region has the DNA TGCGCCAGCAGCTTGGGTGGCGGGAGAGCAGATACGCAGTATTTT. It translates to CASSLGGGRADTQYF.

CDR3 DNA: TGTGCCAGCAGCGGGGGGGTAACCGGGGAGCTGTTTTTT. Encoded protein: CASSGGVTGELFF. The gene calls are TRBV6-2 or TRBV6-3 and TRBJ2-2; 8 bases align to TRBD2. The trim removed 6 bases at V and 5 bases at J, leaving 2 bases unmatched. Germline CDR1 reads MNHEY; CDR2 reads SVGEGT. The CDR3 consists of 13 residues.

The chain carries TRBV5-1 and TRBJ2-1, with 8 nucleotides matching TRBD2. Germline V lookup: CDR1 SGHRS, CDR2 YFSETQ. J lost 6 bases, V lost 0 bases, and 11 bases had no gene match. This CDR3 region has 17 residues. CDR3 residues: CASSLAYVRGLANEQFF. Written as DNA, the CDR3 is TGCGCCAGCAGCTTGGCGTACGTGCGCGGACTAGCCAATGAGCAGTTCTTC. The full variable domain, completed using reference TRBV5-1 and TRBJ2-1, is KAGVTQTPRYLIKTRGQQVTLSCSPISGHRSVSWYQQTPGQGLQFLFEYFSETQRNKGNFPGRFSGRQFSNSRSEMNVSTLELGDSALYLCASSLAYVRGLANEQFFGPGTRLTVL.

This chain joins TRBV6-1 and TRBJ2-5, with 7 bases aligning to TRBD1. CDR3 size: 19 residues. V shed 4 bases, J shed 2 bases, and the junction held 19 bases outside the gene matches. Germline values: CDR1 MNHNS, CDR2 SASEGT. CDR3 protein: CASSAGRYTTGTAQETQYF. The DNA of the CDR3 is TGTGCCAGCAGTGCCGGGCGATACACCACCGGGACAGCTCAAGAGACCCAGTACTTC.

The chain carries TRBV2 and TRBJ2-5; no clear D gene. Germline CDR1 SNHLY, CDR2 FYNNEI. The CDR3 length is 11 residues. V gave up 7 bases and J gave up 4 bases, with 7 bases separating them. In DNA, the CDR3 is TGTGCCAGCAATTATATAGAGACCCAGTACTTC. Amino acids: CASNYIETQYF.

The chain couples TRBV25-1 to TRBJ2-7; D gene uncertain. The ends were cut back, 8 bases at V and 2 bases at J, with 13 bases in the middle. Per germline, CDR1 MGHDK and CDR2 SYGVNS. The CDR3 covers 13 residues. The chain's CDR3 is CASQFGEAYEQYF. The CDR3, as DNA: TGTGCCAGCCAATTCGGAGAGGCCTACGAGCAGTACTTC.

This clone was observed a handful of times. This sequence joins TRBV5-4 and TRBJ1-4; no clear D gene. Per the germline V gene, CDR1 is SGHNT and CDR2 is YYREEE (reference sequence). The CDR3 has 14 amino acids. The V end lost 4 bases, the J end lost 8 bases, and 15 bases lay between the germline ends. CDR3 protein: CASSAGTPQEKLFF. Written as DNA, the CDR3 is TGTGCCAGCAGCGCGGGTACACCGCAGGAAAAACTGTTTTTT. The full variable domain, rest sourced from reference TRBV5-4 and TRBJ1-4, is ETGVTQSPTHLIKTRGQQVTLRCSSQSGHNTVSWYQQALGQGPQFIFQYYREEENGRGNFPPRFSGLQFPNYSSELNVNALELDDSALYLCASSAGTPQEKLFFGSGTQLSVL.

The chain is built from TRBV7-2 and TRBJ2-5; TRBD2 matches 8 bases. V shed 4 bases, J shed 5 bases, and the junction held 15 bases outside the gene matches. The germline gives CDR1 SGHTA, CDR2 FQGNSA. The CDR3 covers 17 residues. CDR3 in DNA: TGTGCCAGCAGCTCCGGGACTAGTCTCTCTGTGGGGGAGACCCAGTACTTC. Amino acid sequence: CASSSGTSLSVGETQYF.

The V and J genes are TRBV6-2 or TRBV6-3 and TRBJ2-6; 9 bases are a match to TRBD1. Germline V gene lookup returns CDR1 MNHEY and CDR2 SVGEGT. CDR3 length: 16 amino acids. The ends lost 6 bases at V and 4 bases at J; junction bases unmatched: 7. For the CDR3, the DNA is TGTGCCAGCAGCCATGACAGGGGGTCCGGGGCCAACGTCCTGACTTTC. This codes for CASSHDRGSGANVLTF.

The rearrangement links TRBV5-1 to TRBJ1-1; D call uncertain. V lost 4 bases and J lost 6, with 16 bases in between. The CDR3 totals 14 residues. From germline, CDR1 is SGHRS and CDR2 YFSETQ. CDR3 sequence reads: CASSPGREQPEAFF. The CDR3, as DNA: TGCGCCAGCAGCCCGGGTCGGGAGCAGCCTGAAGCTTTCTTT. Supplemented by reference TRBV5-1 and TRBJ1-1, the full variable domain reads KAGVTQTPRYLIKTRGQQVTLSCSPISGHRSVSWYQQTPGQGLQFLFEYFSETQRNKGNFPGRFSGRQFSNSRSEMNVSTLELGDSALYLCASSPGREQPEAFFGQGTRLTVV.

The gene calls are TRBV5-5 and TRBJ2-3; 7 nucleotides agree with TRBD2. This CDR3 is 16 amino acids long. V was clipped by 4 bases and J by 0 bases; unmatched bases: 8. Per germline, CDR1 SGHKS and CDR2 YYEKEE (reference sequence). The DNA for the CDR3 is TGTGCCAGCAGCCTCAGCGGGACGCCTAGCACAGATACGCAGTATTTT. Amino acids: CASSLSGTPSTDTQYF.

The chain joins TRBV5-6 to TRBJ1-1; D perhaps matches TRBD1 (6 bases). CDR1 and CDR2 (germline): SGHDT, YYEEEE. V was shortened by 7 bases and J by 4 bases, with 8 bases between the two germline ends. The CDR3 is 11 residues long. The CDR3: CASHRATEAFF. CDR3 DNA sequence: TGTGCCAGCCACAGGGCCACTGAAGCTTTCTTT.

This clone showed up just once. The gene calls are TRBV19 and TRBJ2-7; 9 positions agree with TRBD1. V lost 5 bases and J lost 4; bases outside the gene matches: 6. CDR1 is LNHDA, CDR2 SQIVND, per germline (reference sequence). The CDR3 consists of 14 residues. CDR3 region: CASSPGTGTYEQYF. The CDR3 DNA reads as TGTGCCAGTAGTCCCGGGACAGGGACGTACGAGCAGTACTTC.

The chain joins TRBV19 to TRBJ2-2; D remains unclear. The CDR3 covers 13 residues. The V gene's germline CDR1 is LNHDA and CDR2 SQIVND (reference sequence). The germline V and J ends were trimmed by 4 bases and 7 bases, with 10 bases remaining between them. CDR3 amino acids: CASSTASRGELFF. In DNA form, the CDR3 reads TGTGCCAGTAGTACCGCGTCTCGCGGGGAGCTGTTTTTT.

The chain is built from TRBV11-2 and TRBJ1-2; a weak D match, TRBD1 (6 bases). CDR3 length equals 15 residues. The V and J ends lost 5 bases and 2 bases respectively, with 15 bases between them. CDR1 is SGHAT, CDR2 FQNNGV, per germline. CDR3 nucleotide sequence: TGTGCCAGCAGCAAGGACGGACAGATGAACTATGGCTACACCTTC. This sequence encodes CASSKDGQMNYGYTF.

V and J are TRBV9 and TRBJ2-1; 10 nucleotides agree with TRBD2. With 6 bases clipped from V and 9 bases from J, the junction kept 9 bases outside the gene matches. CDR1 and CDR2 from the germline V gene are SGDLS and YYNGEE. The CDR3 spans 14 residues. Here the CDR3 reads CASNGLAEAGEQFF. The CDR3 DNA sequence: TGTGCCAGCAACGGACTAGCGGAGGCTGGTGAGCAGTTCTTC.

As DNA, the CDR3 is TGTGTCACTAGCGGGGGGCTTCTGGAGACCCAGTACTTC. This codes for CVTSGGLLETQYF. The genes are TRBV30 and TRBJ2-5; 12 bases fit TRBD2. Germline V gene data show CDR1 as GTSNPN and CDR2 as SVGIG (reference sequence). The CDR3 length is 13 residues.

The rearrangement links TRBV28 to TRBJ1-4; 9 nucleotides line up with TRBD1. CDR1 and CDR2 (germline): MDHEN, SYDVKM. The CDR3 contains 14 residues. J lost 8 bases, V lost 6 bases, and 7 bases had no gene match. The CDR3 DNA reads as TGTGCCAGCAGATCCGGGACAGGGCAGGAAAAACTGTTTTTT. Residues: CASRSGTGQEKLFF. Supplemented by reference TRBV28 and TRBJ1-4, the full variable domain reads DVKVTQSSRYLVKRTGEKVFLECVQDMDHENMFWYRQDPGLGLRLIYFSYDVKMKEKGDIPEGYSVSREKKERFSLILESASTNQTSMYLCASRSGTGQEKLFFGSGTQLSVL.

Of note for this clone: The junction shows a germline mismatch at one end, possibly a read error. The rearrangement joins TRBV3-1 (or the pseudogene TRBV3-2) to TRBJ1-2; 11 nucleotides line up with TRBD1. Germline V gene sequence: CDR1 LGHDT, CDR2 YNNKEL (reference sequence). CDR3 size: 16 residues. CDR3 nucleotide sequence: TGTGCCAGCAGTCAAGGACAGGGGGCGCCTAGATATGGCTACACCTTC. Its translation is CASSQGQGAPRYGYTF.

The V and J genes are TRBV11-2 and TRBJ1-4, with a possible D match to TRBD1 (5 bases). Trimming took off 2 bases at V and 2 bases at J, with 9 bases between the two ends. Germline CDR1 SGHAT, CDR2 FQNNGV. This CDR3 contains 15 residues. The CDR3 is CASSLHSGTNEKLFF. DNA of the CDR3: TGTGCCAGCAGCTTACATTCAGGGACTAATGAAAAACTGTTTTTT.

The CDR3 nucleotides read TGTGCCAGCAGCCCCCATCCGGGGACAGACAATTCCTACGAGCAGTACTTC. It translates to CASSPHPGTDNSYEQYF. The chain joins TRBV7-6 to TRBJ2-7; 7 bases align to TRBD1. V gave up 5 bases and J gave up 1 base; unmatched junction bases: 14. The CDR3 contains 17 residues. Germline CDR1 SGHVS, CDR2 FNYEAQ.

V usage is TRBV24-1 and J usage is TRBJ2-1, with a possible D match to TRBD2 (7 bases). Trimming cost V 9 bases and J 10 bases, with 9 bases left between them. The CDR3 is made up of 10 amino acids. CDR1 and CDR2 (germline): KGHDR, SFDVKD. CDR3 coding DNA: TGTGCCACCCGGGGGGCAGAGCAGTTCTTC. Its translation is CATRGAEQFF.

The chain has TRBV9 and TRBJ2-5; 7 nucleotides line up with TRBD2. After removal of 4 bases from V and 1 base from J, the junction contained 10 bases not matched to a gene. Looked up from germline, CDR1 is SGDLS and CDR2 is YYNGEE. This CDR3 has 16 residues. This chain's CDR3 is CASSPPFGGGQETQYF. CDR3 sequence (DNA): TGTGCCAGCAGCCCTCCCTTTGGCGGGGGCCAAGAGACCCAGTACTTC.

V gene TRBV27 combines with J gene TRBJ2-7; D is uncertain. The CDR3 extends over 13 amino acids. The V gene's germline CDR1 is MNHEY and CDR2 SMNVEV (reference sequence). The ends were cut back, 6 bases at V and 6 bases at J, with 15 bases in the middle. CDR3 protein: CASRTGFEGEQYF. The CDR3 DNA follows: TGTGCCAGCAGAACGGGTTTCGAAGGCGAGCAGTACTTC.

This chain uses TRBV18 with TRBJ1-1; weak D call: TRBD1 (5 bases). V was cut by 3 bases and J by 7 bases, with 12 bases left in between. Germline assignment: CDR1 KGHSH and CDR2 LQKENI. The CDR3 runs 13 residues. Written as DNA, the CDR3 is TGTGCCAGCTCACCTAGTATCGACAGTGAAGCTTTCTTT. The encoded protein is CASSPSIDSEAFF.

The chain carries TRBV10-3 and TRBJ1-1; no definite D call. Germline V gives CDR1 ENHRY, CDR2 SYGVKD. With 4 bases removed from V and 6 bases from J, the gap between germline ends came to 18 bases. The CDR3 contains 15 residues. The CDR3 coding sequence is TGTGCCATCAGTGGACCCGGTTCAGGCAAATCTGAAGCTTTCTTT. Translating it yields CAISGPGSGKSEAFF.

This chain joins TRBV19 and TRBJ2-7, with 12 bases aligning to TRBD2. From germline, CDR1 is LNHDA and CDR2 SQIVND (reference sequence). The CDR3 covers 17 residues. V was pared by 4 bases and J by 0 bases, with 7 bases of the junction left unmatched. CDR3 coding DNA: TGTGCCAGTAGTAGATCAGGACTAGCGGGGCGCTCCTACGAGCAGTACTTC. Encoded protein: CASSRSGLAGRSYEQYF. Full variable domain (missing parts from reference TRBV19 and TRBJ2-7): DGGITQSPKYLFRKEGQNVTLSCEQNLNHDAMYWYRQDPGQGLRLIYYSQIVNDFQKGDIAEGYSVSREKKESFPLTVTSAQKNPTAFYLCASSRSGLAGRSYEQYFGPGTRLTVT.

The chain carries TRBV3-1 (or the pseudogene TRBV3-2) and TRBJ2-3, with 9 bases lining up with TRBD2. Germline V CDR1 and CDR2: LGHDT, YNNKEL (reference sequence). CDR3 length: 16 amino acids. V gave up 4 bases and J gave up 4 bases; unmatched junction bases: 9. The CDR3 DNA reads as TGTGCCAGCAGCCCGCGGCTAGCGGGGCCTGCAGATACGCAGTATTTT. Its protein product is CASSPRLAGPADTQYF.